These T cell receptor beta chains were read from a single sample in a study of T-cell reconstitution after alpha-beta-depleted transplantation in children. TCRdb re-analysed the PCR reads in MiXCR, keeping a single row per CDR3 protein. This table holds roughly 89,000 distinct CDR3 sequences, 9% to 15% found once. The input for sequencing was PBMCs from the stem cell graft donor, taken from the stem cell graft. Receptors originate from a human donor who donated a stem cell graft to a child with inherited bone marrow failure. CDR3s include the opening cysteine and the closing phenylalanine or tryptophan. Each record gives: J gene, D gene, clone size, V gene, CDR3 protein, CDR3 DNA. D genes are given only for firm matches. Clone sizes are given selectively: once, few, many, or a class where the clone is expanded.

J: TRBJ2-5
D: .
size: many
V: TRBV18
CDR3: CASSPKTLQETQYF
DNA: TGTGCCAGCTCACCTAAAACCCTCCAAGAGACCCAGTACTTC

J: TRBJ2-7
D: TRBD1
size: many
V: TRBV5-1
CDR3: CASSPGTGWSYEQYF
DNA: TGCGCCAGCAGCCCCGGGACAGGGTGGTCCTACGAGCAGTACTTC

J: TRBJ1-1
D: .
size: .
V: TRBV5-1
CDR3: CASGDGQYMNTEAFF
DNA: TGCGCCAGCGGGGACGGACAGTACATGAACACTGAAGCTTTCTTT

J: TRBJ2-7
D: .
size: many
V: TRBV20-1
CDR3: CSAKTGGRAYEQYF
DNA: TGCAGTGCCAAAACCGGGGGAAGGGCCTACGAGCAGTACTTC

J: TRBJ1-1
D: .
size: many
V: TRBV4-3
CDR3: CAISPRIEGHTEAFF
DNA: TGCGCCATCAGCCCCCGGATTGAGGGTCACACTGAAGCTTTCTTT

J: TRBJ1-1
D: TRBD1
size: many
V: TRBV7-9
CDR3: CASSAQGGTEAFF
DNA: TGTGCCAGCAGCGCCCAGGGGGGCACTGAAGCTTTCTTT

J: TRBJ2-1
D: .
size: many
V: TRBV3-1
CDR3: CASSPNHEYNEQFF
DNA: TGTGCCAGCAGCCCGAACCACGAATACAATGAGCAGTTCTTC

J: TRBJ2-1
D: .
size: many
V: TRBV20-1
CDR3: CSARDGQGLAGLNEQFF
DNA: TGCAGTGCTAGAGATGGACAGGGGCTAGCGGGCCTTAATGAGCAGTTCTTC

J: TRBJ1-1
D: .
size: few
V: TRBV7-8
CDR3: CASSFQWQGTNTEAFF
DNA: TGTGCCAGCAGCTTTCAGTGGCAGGGGACGAACACTGAAGCTTTCTTT

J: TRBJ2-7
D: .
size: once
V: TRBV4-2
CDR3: CASSPMLRSSYEQYF
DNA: TGTGCCAGCAGCCCCATGCTCCGGTCCTCCTACGAGCAGTACTTC

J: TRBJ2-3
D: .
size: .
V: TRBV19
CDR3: CASSADSTDTQYF
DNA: TGTGCCAGTAGTGCCGATAGCACAGATACGCAGTATTTT

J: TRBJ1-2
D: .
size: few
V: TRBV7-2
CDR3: CASSPDSPYGYTF
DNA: TGTGCCAGCAGCCCCGACAGTCCTTATGGCTACACCTTC

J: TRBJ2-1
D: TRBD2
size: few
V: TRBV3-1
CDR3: CASTNRGEGSSYNEQFF
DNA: TGTGCCAGCACAAATCGGGGGGAAGGAAGCTCCTACAATGAGCAGTTCTTC

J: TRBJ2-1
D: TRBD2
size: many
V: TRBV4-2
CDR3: CASSQDLLAGVEDEQFF
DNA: TGTGCCAGCAGCCAAGACTTACTAGCGGGAGTAGAGGATGAGCAGTTCTTC

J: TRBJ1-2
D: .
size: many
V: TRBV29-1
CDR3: CSVDSGYTF
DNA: TGCAGCGTTGACAGCGGCTACACCTTC

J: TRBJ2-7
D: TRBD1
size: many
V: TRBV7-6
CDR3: CASSSRDRGSGDEQYF
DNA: TGTGCCAGCAGCAGCCGGGACAGGGGATCAGGGGACGAGCAGTACTTC

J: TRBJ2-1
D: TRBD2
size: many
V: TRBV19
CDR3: CASSIWSSGLPYNEQFF
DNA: TGTGCCAGTAGTATCTGGTCTAGCGGGCTTCCCTACAATGAGCAGTTCTTC

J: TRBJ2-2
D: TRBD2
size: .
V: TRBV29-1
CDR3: CSVGGGGAYTGELFF
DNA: TGCAGCGTTGGTGGCGGGGGGGCTTACACCGGGGAGCTGTTTTTT

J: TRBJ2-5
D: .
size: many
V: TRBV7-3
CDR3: CASSDPAYQETQYF
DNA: TGTGCCAGCAGCGACCCGGCGTACCAAGAGACCCAGTACTTC

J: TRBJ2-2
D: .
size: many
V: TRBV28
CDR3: CASSDSNTGELFF
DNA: TGTGCCAGCAGTGACTCCAACACCGGGGAGCTGTTTTTT

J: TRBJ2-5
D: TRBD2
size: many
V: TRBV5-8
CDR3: CASTLADLQETQYF
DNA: TGTGCCAGCACTCTAGCGGACCTCCAAGAGACCCAGTACTTC

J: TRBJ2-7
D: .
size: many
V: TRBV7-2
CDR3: CASSLRQVSYEQYF
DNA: TGTGCCAGCAGCCTACGACAGGTCTCCTACGAGCAGTACTTC

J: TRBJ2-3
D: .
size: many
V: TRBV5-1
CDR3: CASSLGQGPDTQYF
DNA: TGCGCCAGCAGCTTGGGGCAGGGTCCAGATACGCAGTATTTT

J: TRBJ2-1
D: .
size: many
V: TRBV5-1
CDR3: CASSLVGQGTYNEQFF
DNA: TGCGCCAGCAGCTTGGTTGGGCAGGGGACCTACAATGAGCAGTTCTTC

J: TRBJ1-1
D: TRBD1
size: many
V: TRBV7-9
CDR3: CASSLIQGTTEAFF
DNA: TGTGCCAGCAGCTTAATACAGGGGACCACTGAAGCTTTCTTT

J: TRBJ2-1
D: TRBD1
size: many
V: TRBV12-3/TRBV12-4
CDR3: CASSWTGDEQFF
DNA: TGTGCCAGCAGTTGGACAGGGGATGAGCAGTTCTTC

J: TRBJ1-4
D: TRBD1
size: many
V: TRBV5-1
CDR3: CASRRTGGGGGEKLFF
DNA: TGCGCCAGCAGGCGGACAGGGGGCGGTGGTGGTGAAAAACTGTTTTTT

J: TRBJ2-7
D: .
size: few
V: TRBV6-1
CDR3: CASNPDAYEQYF
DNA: TGTGCCAGCAATCCGGACGCCTACGAGCAGTACTTC

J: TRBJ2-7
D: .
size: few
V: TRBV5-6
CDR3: CASFRSGTEQYF
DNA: TGTGCCAGCTTCCGTTCTGGGACCGAGCAGTACTTC

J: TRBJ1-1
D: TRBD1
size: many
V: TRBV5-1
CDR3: CASIFGQGRTEAFF
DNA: TGCGCCAGCATCTTTGGACAGGGCAGGACTGAAGCTTTCTTT

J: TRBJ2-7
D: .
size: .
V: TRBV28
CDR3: CASSLVESYEQYF
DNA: TGTGCCAGCAGTTTAGTGGAGTCCTACGAGCAGTACTTC

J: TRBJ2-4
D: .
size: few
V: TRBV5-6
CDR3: CASSQVLAKNIQYF
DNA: TGTGCCAGCAGCCAGGTCCTAGCCAAAAACATTCAGTACTTC

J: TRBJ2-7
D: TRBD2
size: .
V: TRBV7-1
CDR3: CASSSPASGSGDEQYF
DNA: TGTGCCAGCAGCTCCCCCGCGAGCGGGAGTGGGGACGAGCAGTACTTC

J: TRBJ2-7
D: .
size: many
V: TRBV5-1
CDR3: CASSPGGYEQYF
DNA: TGCGCCAGCAGCCCTGGGGGGTACGAGCAGTACTTC

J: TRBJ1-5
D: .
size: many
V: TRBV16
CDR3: CASSQQGGGQPQHF
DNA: TGTGCCAGCAGCCAACAAGGGGGAGGGCAGCCCCAGCATTTT

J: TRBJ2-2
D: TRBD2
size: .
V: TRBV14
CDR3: CASSQDSSMASGPSNTGELFF
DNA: TGTGCCAGCAGCCAAGATTCTTCGATGGCTAGCGGGCCATCGAACACCGGGGAGCTGTTTTTT

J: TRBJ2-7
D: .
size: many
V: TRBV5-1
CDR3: CASSGTDSYEQYF
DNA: TGCGCCAGCAGCGGGACGGATTCCTACGAGCAGTACTTC

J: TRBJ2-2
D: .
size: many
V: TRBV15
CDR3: CATSRGGANTGELFF
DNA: TGTGCCACCAGCAGAGGCGGGGCCAACACCGGGGAGCTGTTTTTT

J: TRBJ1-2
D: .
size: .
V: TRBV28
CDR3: CASSWNTVNYGYTF
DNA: TGTGCCAGCAGTTGGAATACAGTTAACTATGGCTACACCTTC

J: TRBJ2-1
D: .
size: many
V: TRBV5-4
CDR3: CASSPGHPLDNEQFF
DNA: TGTGCCAGCAGCCCGGGACACCCCCTGGACAATGAGCAGTTCTTC

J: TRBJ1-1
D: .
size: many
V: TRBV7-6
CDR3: CASSFLDSSTEAFF
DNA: TGTGCCAGCAGCTTCCTAGACAGTAGCACTGAAGCTTTCTTT

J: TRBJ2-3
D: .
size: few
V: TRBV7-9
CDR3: CASSSSGSPSTDTQYF
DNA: TGTGCCAGCAGCTCAAGTGGTTCCCCCTCCACAGATACGCAGTATTTT

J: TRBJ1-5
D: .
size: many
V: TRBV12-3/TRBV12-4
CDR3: CASTPGEGGQPQHF
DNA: TGTGCCAGCACCCCCGGGGAGGGAGGGCAGCCCCAGCATTTT

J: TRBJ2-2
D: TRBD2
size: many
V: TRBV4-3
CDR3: CASSQYALAGADTGELFF
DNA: TGCGCCAGCAGCCAATATGCTTTAGCGGGAGCCGACACCGGGGAGCTGTTTTTT

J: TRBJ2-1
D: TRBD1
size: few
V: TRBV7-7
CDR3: CASSSGTGSNEQFF
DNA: TGTGCCAGCAGTTCCGGGACAGGGTCTAATGAGCAGTTCTTC

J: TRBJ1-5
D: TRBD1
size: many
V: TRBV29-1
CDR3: CSVALGTGGQPQHF
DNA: TGCAGCGTTGCGTTAGGGACAGGTGGTCAGCCCCAGCATTTT

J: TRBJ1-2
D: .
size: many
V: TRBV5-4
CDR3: CASSFSRNYGYTF
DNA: TGTGCCAGCAGCTTTTCAAGAAACTATGGCTACACCTTC

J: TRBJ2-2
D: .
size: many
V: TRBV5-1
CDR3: CASLRQGAGELFF
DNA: TGCGCCAGTCTACGTCAGGGCGCCGGGGAGCTGTTTTTT

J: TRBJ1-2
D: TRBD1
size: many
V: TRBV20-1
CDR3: CSARGQGAMYGYTF
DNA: TGCAGTGCTAGAGGGCAGGGGGCGATGTATGGCTACACCTTC